Listed below are T cell receptor beta chains from one sample, sequenced in a study of blood T cell repertoires in COVID-19. Assay: immunoSEQ multiplex PCR; the TCRdb copy retains only in-frame clones and omits some. Here the sample spans around 260,000 clones, roughly 90% being singletons. The sample was PBMCs or T cells enriched from blood (not recorded which). These receptors were taken from a woman aged 25 to 39 who had recovered from COVID-19. CDR3s include the opening cysteine and the closing phenylalanine or tryptophan. The order of the fields is D gene, J gene, clone size, V gene, CDR3 protein, CDR3 DNA. A D gene is named only where the DNA matches it firmly. Clone size is shown for a subset of rows, as once, few, many or a class of expanded clone.

D gene: NA; J gene: TRBJ2-1; clone size: NA; V gene: TRBV5-1; CDR3 protein: CASSLVGTAVLSSYNEQFF; CDR3 DNA: TGCGCCAGCAGCTTGGTGGGAACAGCGGTACTTAGCTCCTACAATGAGCAGTTCTTC
D gene: TRBD1; J gene: TRBJ2-2; clone size: NA; V gene: TRBV7-3; CDR3 protein: CASSSRTGSNTGELFF; CDR3 DNA: TGTGCCAGCAGCTCAAGGACAGGCTCGAACACCGGGGAGCTGTTTTTT
D gene: NA; J gene: TRBJ1-5; clone size: NA; V gene: TRBV19; CDR3 protein: CASSPQGGFQPQHF; CDR3 DNA: TGTGCCAGTAGTCCCCAGGGAGGATTTCAGCCCCAGCATTTT
D gene: NA; J gene: TRBJ1-5; clone size: NA; V gene: TRBV6-2/TRBV6-3; CDR3 protein: CASSYTGVLNQPQHF; CDR3 DNA: TGTGCCAGCAGTTATACAGGAGTACTCAATCAGCCCCAGCATTTT
D gene: NA; J gene: TRBJ1-1; clone size: NA; V gene: TRBV6-5; CDR3 protein: CASSYRGRGNTEAFF; CDR3 DNA: TGTGCCAGCAGTTACCGTGGTAGAGGGAACACTGAAGCTTTCTTT
D gene: TRBD2; J gene: TRBJ2-5; clone size: NA; V gene: TRBV5-4; CDR3 protein: CASSLGGLAGLQETQYF; CDR3 DNA: TGTGCCAGCAGCTTGGGCGGGCTAGCGGGACTCCAAGAGACCCAGTACTTC
D gene: TRBD2; J gene: TRBJ2-1; clone size: NA; V gene: TRBV10-3; CDR3 protein: CAIGDYNSYNEQFF; CDR3 DNA: TGTGCCATCGGGGACTACAACTCCTACAATGAGCAGTTCTTC
D gene: TRBD2; J gene: TRBJ2-7; clone size: NA; V gene: TRBV6-5; CDR3 protein: CASSSLAGGGDYEQYF; CDR3 DNA: TGTGCCAGCAGTTCCCTGGCGGGAGGAGGGGACTACGAGCAGTACTTC
D gene: NA; J gene: TRBJ1-4; clone size: NA; V gene: TRBV6-6; CDR3 protein: CASSYGQGYEKLFF; CDR3 DNA: TGTGCCAGCAGTTACGGGCAGGGTTATGAAAAACTGTTTTTT
D gene: TRBD1; J gene: TRBJ2-7; clone size: once; V gene: TRBV7-8; CDR3 protein: CASSVGQVLPYEQYF; CDR3 DNA: TGTGCCAGCAGCGTGGGACAGGTCCTGCCCTACGAGCAGTACTTC
D gene: TRBD1; J gene: TRBJ2-1; clone size: NA; V gene: TRBV6-5; CDR3 protein: CASRRDRGDNEQFF; CDR3 DNA: TGTGCCAGCAGACGGGACAGGGGGGACAATGAGCAGTTCTTC
D gene: TRBD1; J gene: TRBJ1-3; clone size: NA; V gene: TRBV30; CDR3 protein: CAWSVRGGTGNTIYF; CDR3 DNA: TGTGCCTGGAGTGTACGAGGGGGCACTGGAAACACCATATATTTT
D gene: NA; J gene: TRBJ2-1; clone size: NA; V gene: TRBV5-1; CDR3 protein: CASSLWMGVSYNEQFF; CDR3 DNA: TGCGCCAGCAGCTTGTGGATGGGAGTCAGCTACAATGAGCAGTTCTTC
D gene: TRBD2; J gene: TRBJ2-5; clone size: NA; V gene: TRBV7-9; CDR3 protein: CASSLGLLAGETQYF; CDR3 DNA: TGTGCCAGCAGCTTAGGGCTACTAGCGGGGGAGACCCAGTACTTC
D gene: NA; J gene: TRBJ2-7; clone size: once; V gene: TRBV29-1; CDR3 protein: CSVEGGQTSYEQYF; CDR3 DNA: TGCAGCGTTGAAGGAGGACAGACCTCCTACGAGCAGTACTTC
D gene: NA; J gene: TRBJ1-5; clone size: NA; V gene: TRBV19; CDR3 protein: CASSIETALGNQPQHF; CDR3 DNA: TGTGCCAGTAGTATAGAGACAGCCCTGGGCAATCAGCCCCAGCATTTT
D gene: TRBD1; J gene: TRBJ1-6; clone size: few; V gene: TRBV25-1; CDR3 protein: CASSDPTGGGSPLHF; CDR3 DNA: TGTGCCAGCAGTGACCCGACAGGGGGCGGTTCACCCCTCCACTTT
D gene: NA; J gene: TRBJ2-1; clone size: NA; V gene: TRBV9; CDR3 protein: CASSFSGHEQFF; CDR3 DNA: TGTGCCAGCAGCTTTAGCGGCCATGAGCAGTTCTTC
D gene: TRBD2; J gene: TRBJ2-7; clone size: NA; V gene: TRBV27; CDR3 protein: CASTSSLAGANEQYF; CDR3 DNA: TGTGCCAGCACCTCAAGTCTAGCGGGAGCAAACGAGCAGTACTTC
D gene: NA; J gene: TRBJ1-5; clone size: NA; V gene: TRBV30; CDR3 protein: CAWSVGGGRNQPQHF; CDR3 DNA: TGTGCCTGGAGTGTAGGAGGAGGAAGGAATCAGCCCCAGCATTTT
D gene: NA; J gene: TRBJ2-7; clone size: NA; V gene: TRBV30; CDR3 protein: CAWSVGVVGEQYF; CDR3 DNA: TGTGCCTGGAGTGTAGGGGTCGTGGGCGAGCAGTACTTC
D gene: NA; J gene: TRBJ1-4; clone size: NA; V gene: TRBV4-2; CDR3 protein: CASSQEGVEKLFF; CDR3 DNA: TGTGCCAGCAGCCAAGAAGGGGTTGAAAAACTGTTTTTT
D gene: TRBD1; J gene: TRBJ1-5; clone size: NA; V gene: TRBV5-8; CDR3 protein: CASSPTLGTGVIQPQHF; CDR3 DNA: TGTGCCAGCAGCCCTACCCTCGGGACAGGGGTTATTCAGCCCCAGCATTTT
D gene: TRBD2; J gene: TRBJ2-1; clone size: NA; V gene: TRBV24-1; CDR3 protein: CATSDPGLAGGNEQFF; CDR3 DNA: TGTGCCACCAGTGACCCGGGACTAGCGGGAGGCAATGAGCAGTTCTTC
D gene: TRBD1; J gene: TRBJ1-5; clone size: NA; V gene: TRBV27; CDR3 protein: CASSSTGGRSNQPQHF; CDR3 DNA: TGTGCCAGCAGTTCTACAGGGGGGAGGAGCAATCAGCCCCAGCATTTT
D gene: NA; J gene: TRBJ2-5; clone size: once; V gene: TRBV27; CDR3 protein: CASSHEGGLQETQYF; CDR3 DNA: TGTGCCAGCAGCCACGAGGGAGGCCTCCAAGAGACCCAGTACTTC
D gene: TRBD1; J gene: TRBJ1-4; clone size: NA; V gene: TRBV19; CDR3 protein: CASSIQGGEKLFF; CDR3 DNA: TGTGCCAGTAGTATCCAGGGGGGCGAAAAACTGTTTTTT
D gene: TRBD1; J gene: TRBJ1-6; clone size: NA; V gene: TRBV7-2; CDR3 protein: CASSPRDRVNSPLHF; CDR3 DNA: TGTGCCAGCAGCCCCCGGGACAGGGTTAATTCACCCCTCCACTTT
D gene: TRBD1; J gene: TRBJ2-7; clone size: NA; V gene: TRBV5-4; CDR3 protein: CASSDRDSSYEQYF; CDR3 DNA: TGTGCCAGCAGCGACCGGGACAGCTCCTACGAGCAGTACTTC
D gene: NA; J gene: TRBJ1-1; clone size: NA; V gene: TRBV21-1; CDR3 protein: CASSKPGRGNTEAFF; CDR3 DNA: TGTGCCAGCAGCAAACCAGGGCGAGGGAACACTGAAGCTTTCTTT
D gene: NA; J gene: TRBJ2-5; clone size: NA; V gene: TRBV4-1; CDR3 protein: CASSHVTGTDKTQYF; CDR3 DNA: TGCGCCAGCAGCCACGTTACAGGTACAGATAAGACCCAGTACTTC
D gene: TRBD2; J gene: TRBJ2-1; clone size: NA; V gene: TRBV19; CDR3 protein: CASSETSGPMNEQFF; CDR3 DNA: TGTGCCAGTTCCGAGACTAGCGGCCCAATGAATGAGCAGTTCTTC
D gene: NA; J gene: TRBJ2-2; clone size: NA; V gene: TRBV28; CDR3 protein: CASMDSGGRWELFF; CDR3 DNA: TGTGCCAGCATGGATTCGGGGGGCAGGTGGGAGCTGTTTTTT
D gene: NA; J gene: TRBJ2-3; clone size: NA; V gene: TRBV15; CDR3 protein: CATSRGSSLGTDTQYF; CDR3 DNA: TGTGCCACCAGCAGAGGTTCTAGCCTTGGCACAGATACGCAGTATTTT
D gene: NA; J gene: TRBJ1-2; clone size: NA; V gene: TRBV30; CDR3 protein: CAWEDWDNYGYTF; CDR3 DNA: TGTGCCTGGGAGGACTGGGATAACTATGGCTACACCTTC
D gene: NA; J gene: TRBJ2-1; clone size: NA; V gene: TRBV7-3; CDR3 protein: CASSLTAKSGNEQFF; CDR3 DNA: TGTGCCAGCAGCTTAACAGCGAAAAGCGGCAATGAGCAGTTCTTC
D gene: TRBD2; J gene: TRBJ2-3; clone size: NA; V gene: TRBV4-2; CDR3 protein: CASSQAVMGLAIADTQYF; CDR3 DNA: TGTGCCAGCAGCCAAGCTGTTATGGGACTAGCAATTGCAGATACGCAGTATTTT
D gene: NA; J gene: TRBJ2-7; clone size: NA; V gene: TRBV6-1; CDR3 protein: CASSEIMQPDFSYEQYF; CDR3 DNA: TGTGCCAGCAGTGAAATCATGCAGCCTGACTTTTCCTACGAGCAGTACTTC
D gene: TRBD1; J gene: TRBJ1-1; clone size: NA; V gene: TRBV7-2; CDR3 protein: CASSLMVTGGHTEAFF; CDR3 DNA: TGTGCCAGCAGCTTGATGGTAACAGGGGGGCACACTGAAGCTTTCTTT
D gene: TRBD2; J gene: TRBJ2-7; clone size: NA; V gene: TRBV9; CDR3 protein: CASSPRTSSYEQYF; CDR3 DNA: TGTGCCAGCAGCCCTCGGACTAGCTCCTACGAGCAGTACTTC
D gene: TRBD1; J gene: TRBJ1-1; clone size: once; V gene: TRBV6-5; CDR3 protein: CASTRQGIGGTEAFF; CDR3 DNA: TGTGCCAGCACGAGACAGGGGATCGGTGGCACTGAAGCTTTCTTT
D gene: NA; J gene: TRBJ1-6; clone size: NA; V gene: TRBV7-9; CDR3 protein: CASSSSTGSSYNSPLHF; CDR3 DNA: TGTGCCAGCAGCTCCAGCACAGGGAGCTCCTATAATTCACCCCTCCACTTT
D gene: NA; J gene: TRBJ1-2; clone size: NA; V gene: TRBV14; CDR3 protein: CASSQSPGPSYGYTF; CDR3 DNA: TGTGCCAGCAGCCAGTCCCCGGGTCCTTCCTATGGCTACACCTTC
D gene: TRBD1; J gene: TRBJ1-2; clone size: NA; V gene: TRBV6-5; CDR3 protein: CASRGQGSYGYTF; CDR3 DNA: TGTGCCAGCAGAGGACAGGGGAGTTATGGCTACACCTTC
D gene: NA; J gene: TRBJ1-5; clone size: NA; V gene: TRBV7-2; CDR3 protein: CASSLIGGNQPQHF; CDR3 DNA: TGTGCCAGCAGCTTAATTGGAGGCAATCAGCCCCAGCATTTT
D gene: NA; J gene: TRBJ1-1; clone size: NA; V gene: TRBV6-5; CDR3 protein: CASRWANLNTEAFF; CDR3 DNA: TGTGCCAGCAGGTGGGCCAACTTGAACACTGAAGCTTTCTTT
D gene: NA; J gene: TRBJ1-5; clone size: NA; V gene: TRBV12-3/TRBV12-4; CDR3 protein: CASSIAGQPQHF; CDR3 DNA: TGTGCCAGCAGTATTGCCGGTCAGCCCCAGCATTTT
D gene: NA; J gene: TRBJ2-3; clone size: NA; V gene: TRBV7-9; CDR3 protein: CASIGGSTDTQYF; CDR3 DNA: TGTGCCAGCATCGGGGGAAGCACAGATACGCAGTATTTT
D gene: NA; J gene: TRBJ2-2; clone size: NA; V gene: TRBV2; CDR3 protein: CASNAVASANTGELFF; CDR3 DNA: TGTGCCAGCAATGCAGTCGCTAGCGCGAACACCGGGGAGCTGTTTTTT
D gene: NA; J gene: TRBJ2-7; clone size: NA; V gene: TRBV20-1; CDR3 protein: CSASSGLGEQYF; CDR3 DNA: TGCAGTGCTAGTAGCGGACTGGGTGAGCAGTACTTC
D gene: NA; J gene: TRBJ1-2; clone size: NA; V gene: TRBV7-9; CDR3 protein: CASSTRINYGYTF; CDR3 DNA: TGTGCCAGCAGCACCAGAATTAACTATGGCTACACCTTC
D gene: TRBD1; J gene: TRBJ1-2; clone size: NA; V gene: TRBV6-5; CDR3 protein: CASSKTGSGHGYTF; CDR3 DNA: TGTGCCAGCAGTAAGACAGGGTCTGGCCATGGCTACACCTTC
D gene: NA; J gene: TRBJ2-5; clone size: once; V gene: TRBV5-4; CDR3 protein: CASQSGQRAETQYF; CDR3 DNA: TGTGCCAGCCAATCGGGACAGCGGGCCGAGACCCAGTACTTC
D gene: NA; J gene: TRBJ2-1; clone size: NA; V gene: TRBV27; CDR3 protein: CASSLSRVVENEQFF; CDR3 DNA: TGTGCCAGCAGTTTAAGCAGGGTGGTCGAGAATGAGCAGTTCTTC
D gene: TRBD1; J gene: TRBJ2-5; clone size: NA; V gene: TRBV24-1; CDR3 protein: CATSESTGGRETQYF; CDR3 DNA: TGTGCCACCAGTGAGTCGACAGGGGGCCGTGAGACCCAGTACTTC
D gene: TRBD2; J gene: TRBJ2-1; clone size: NA; V gene: TRBV7-6; CDR3 protein: CASSLEASGNNYEQFF; CDR3 DNA: TGTGCCAGCAGCTTAGAAGCCAGCGGGAATAACTATGAGCAGTTCTTC
D gene: TRBD1; J gene: TRBJ1-1; clone size: once; V gene: TRBV18; CDR3 protein: CASSPTAAQGAAFF; CDR3 DNA: TGTGCCAGCTCACCGACCGCAGCCCAGGGGGCAGCTTTCTTT
D gene: TRBD2; J gene: TRBJ2-7; clone size: NA; V gene: TRBV27; CDR3 protein: CASSLKTSGSGEQYF; CDR3 DNA: TGTGCCAGCAGTTTAAAGACTAGCGGGAGCGGCGAGCAGTACTTC
D gene: NA; J gene: TRBJ1-2; clone size: NA; V gene: TRBV28; CDR3 protein: CASSKTGNYGYTF; CDR3 DNA: TGTGCCAGCAGCAAAACCGGTAACTATGGCTACACCTTC